These T cell receptor beta chains were read from a single sample in a study of beta chain features in type 1 diabetes. Sequencing was performed with immunoSEQ multiplex PCR; in TCRdb, only in-frame clones are kept and a portion is missing. Of hundreds of thousands of clones in the sample, 8% are singletons; the top ten hold less than 0.45%. The specimen was central memory CD4+ T cells from blood. The receptor source for this set is a young woman in good health. CDR3s include the opening cysteine and the closing phenylalanine or tryptophan. A D gene is named only where the DNA matches it firmly. Not every row has a clone size; where given, it reads once, few, many or a size class.

cdr3_length: 15; clone_size: many; v_call: TRBV27; d_call: NA; j_call: TRBJ2-3; cdr3_aa: CASRLRWRATDTQYF; cdr3_nt: TGTGCCAGCAGACTCAGGTGGAGGGCCACAGATACGCAGTATTTT
cdr3_length: 13; clone_size: few; v_call: TRBV29-1; d_call: TRBD1; j_call: TRBJ1-2; cdr3_aa: CSVQGAIDYGYTF; cdr3_nt: TGCAGCGTACAGGGGGCGATCGACTATGGCTACACCTTC
cdr3_length: 11; clone_size: NA; v_call: TRBV20-1; d_call: NA; j_call: TRBJ2-6; cdr3_aa: CSAHGANVLTF; cdr3_nt: TGCAGTGCCCATGGGGCCAACGTCCTGACTTTC
cdr3_length: 13; clone_size: NA; v_call: TRBV25-1; d_call: NA; j_call: TRBJ2-5; cdr3_aa: CASSEGTEETQYF; cdr3_nt: TGTGCCAGCAGTGAGGGGACGGAAGAGACCCAGTACTTC
cdr3_length: 15; clone_size: NA; v_call: TRBV21-1; d_call: NA; j_call: TRBJ1-2; cdr3_aa: CASSRSRGPLYGYTF; cdr3_nt: TGTGCCAGCAGCAGAAGCAGGGGTCCCCTCTATGGCTACACCTTC
cdr3_length: 14; clone_size: NA; v_call: TRBV6-1; d_call: NA; j_call: TRBJ2-6; cdr3_aa: CASSGVSGANVLTF; cdr3_nt: TGTGCCAGCAGCGGGGTCTCTGGGGCCAACGTCCTGACTTTC
cdr3_length: 17; clone_size: few; v_call: TRBV7-9; d_call: NA; j_call: TRBJ2-2; cdr3_aa: CASTFQGRAANTGELFF; cdr3_nt: TGTGCCAGCACCTTTCAGGGGAGGGCCGCGAACACCGGGGAGCTGTTTTTT
cdr3_length: 15; clone_size: few; v_call: TRBV18; d_call: NA; j_call: TRBJ1-1; cdr3_aa: CASSPRLQGNTEAFF; cdr3_nt: TGTGCCAGCTCACCGAGGCTTCAGGGGAACACTGAAGCTTTCTTT
cdr3_length: 14; clone_size: NA; v_call: TRBV18; d_call: NA; j_call: TRBJ1-2; cdr3_aa: CASSPDRLNYGYTF; cdr3_nt: TGTGCCAGCTCACCAGACAGGCTTAACTATGGCTACACCTTC
cdr3_length: 15; clone_size: NA; v_call: TRBV6-1; d_call: TRBD1; j_call: TRBJ1-1; cdr3_aa: CASSIRTGLYTEAFF; cdr3_nt: TGTGCCAGCAGTATCCGGACAGGGCTTTACACTGAAGCTTTCTTT
cdr3_length: 14; clone_size: few; v_call: TRBV27; d_call: TRBD2; j_call: TRBJ2-7; cdr3_aa: CASSNWGGSYEQYF; cdr3_nt: TGTGCCAGCAGCAATTGGGGCGGGAGCTACGAGCAGTACTTC
cdr3_length: 12; clone_size: NA; v_call: TRBV29-1; d_call: TRBD1; j_call: TRBJ2-7; cdr3_aa: CSVEDRAYEQYF; cdr3_nt: TGCAGCGTTGAGGACAGGGCCTACGAGCAGTACTTC
cdr3_length: 18; clone_size: many; v_call: TRBV18; d_call: NA; j_call: TRBJ2-1; cdr3_aa: CASSLEQTGIAGGNEQFF; cdr3_nt: TGTGCCAGCTCACTAGAACAGACAGGGATCGCGGGAGGCAATGAGCAGTTCTTC
cdr3_length: 15; clone_size: few; v_call: TRBV6-6; d_call: NA; j_call: TRBJ1-3; cdr3_aa: CASSYSKDAGNTIYF; cdr3_nt: TGTGCCAGCAGTTACTCAAAGGATGCTGGAAACACCATATATTTT
cdr3_length: 13; clone_size: few; v_call: TRBV4-2; d_call: NA; j_call: TRBJ2-1; cdr3_aa: CASSQPEGDEQFF; cdr3_nt: TGTGCCAGCAGCCAACCTGAAGGCGATGAGCAGTTCTTC
cdr3_length: 11; clone_size: few; v_call: TRBV5-6; d_call: NA; j_call: TRBJ2-7; cdr3_aa: CASSFLYEQYF; cdr3_nt: TGTGCCAGCAGCTTTCTCTACGAGCAGTACTTC
cdr3_length: 14; clone_size: NA; v_call: TRBV4-2; d_call: NA; j_call: TRBJ1-4; cdr3_aa: CASSQVRVSEKLFF; cdr3_nt: TGTGCCAGCAGCCAAGTAAGGGTGTCTGAAAAACTGTTTTTT
cdr3_length: 12; clone_size: NA; v_call: TRBV2; d_call: NA; j_call: TRBJ1-6; cdr3_aa: CASKGGHSPLHF; cdr3_nt: TGTGCCAGCAAAGGGGGGCATTCACCCCTCCACTTT
cdr3_length: 14; clone_size: NA; v_call: TRBV15; d_call: NA; j_call: TRBJ2-7; cdr3_aa: CATSRGVSLYEQYF; cdr3_nt: TGTGCCACCAGCAGAGGAGTAAGCCTATACGAGCAGTACTTC
cdr3_length: 11; clone_size: few; v_call: TRBV5-6; d_call: NA; j_call: TRBJ1-2; cdr3_aa: CASSFDNGYTF; cdr3_nt: TGTGCCAGCAGCTTCGACAATGGCTACACCTTC
cdr3_length: 13; clone_size: NA; v_call: TRBV18; d_call: NA; j_call: TRBJ2-5; cdr3_aa: CASSPPGPETQYF; cdr3_nt: TGTGCCAGCTCACCACCGGGGCCGGAGACCCAGTACTTC
cdr3_length: 16; clone_size: many; v_call: TRBV7-2; d_call: NA; j_call: TRBJ1-2; cdr3_aa: CASSRPRGASEHGYTF; cdr3_nt: TGTGCCAGCAGCCGCCCGCGGGGGGCGTCAGAACATGGCTACACCTTC
cdr3_length: 11; clone_size: few; v_call: TRBV18; d_call: NA; j_call: TRBJ2-1; cdr3_aa: CASSSHNEQFF; cdr3_nt: TGTGCCAGCTCTAGTCACAATGAGCAGTTCTTC
cdr3_length: 13; clone_size: few; v_call: TRBV6-1; d_call: NA; j_call: TRBJ2-7; cdr3_aa: CASTSRESYEQYF; cdr3_nt: TGTGCCAGCACTTCCAGGGAATCCTACGAGCAGTACTTC
cdr3_length: 14; clone_size: few; v_call: TRBV7-2; d_call: NA; j_call: TRBJ2-5; cdr3_aa: CASSLQGGGETQYF; cdr3_nt: TGTGCCAGCAGCTTGCAGGGTGGGGGGGAGACCCAGTACTTC
cdr3_length: 13; clone_size: few; v_call: TRBV6-1; d_call: NA; j_call: TRBJ2-7; cdr3_aa: CASSESRPYEQYF; cdr3_nt: TGTGCCAGCAGTGAGTCTAGACCTTACGAGCAGTACTTC